A single sample gave rise to the 30 T cell receptor beta chains below, sequenced in a study of patients and donors after allogeneic stem cell transplantation (dated by TCRdb to the early 2020s). Library construction relied on RT-PCR. Sequencing used a NextSeq 550. TCRdb took the public reads, trimmed them with fastp at Q25, ran MiXCR for clone calling and kept in-frame beta chains. Identical CDR3 proteins give one entry, which carries the most common genes and DNA. The sample table shows about 40,000 distinct CDR3 sequences, and around a third are seen once. Jointly, the top ten make up 72% of the sample. The sample was blood, either unsorted or a sorted T cell fraction (not recorded which). Receptors originate from a human donor who was either an allogeneic HSCT recipient or a stem cell or donor lymphocyte infusion donor (not recorded which). It is not recorded whose cells these are; they may come from a transplant donor.

V gene TRBV28 combines with J gene TRBJ1-2; D gene ambiguous. Germline values: CDR1 MDHEN, CDR2 SYDVKM. The CDR3 runs to 12 residues. V lost 6 bases and J 3 bases, leaving 8 bases between the germline ends. The CDR3 DNA reads as TGTGCCAGCAGCTCAAATGACTATGGCTACACCTTC. Its protein is CASSSNDYGYTF.

V usage is TRBV29-1 and J usage is TRBJ2-7; TRBD2 matches at 9 bases. Losses at the gene ends were 2 bases for V and 3 bases for J; bases not matched to a gene: 8. Germline lookup yields CDR1 SQVTM and CDR2 ANQGSEA. This CDR3 has 15 residues. Here the CDR3 reads CSVELAGRENYEQYF. CDR3 in DNA: TGCAGCGTTGAACTAGCGGGAAGGGAGAACTACGAGCAGTACTTC.

This chain links TRBV7-9 with TRBJ1-1; TRBD1 agrees at 7 bases. The CDR3 is made up of 15 amino acids. Germline trimming cut 1 base from V and 2 bases from J; bases unmatched to any gene: 4. Germline loops: CDR1 SEHNR, CDR2 FQNEAQ (reference sequence). In DNA, the CDR3 is TGTGCCAGCAGCTTAGATGGGACAGTTAACACTGAAGCTTTCTTT. It specifies CASSLDGTVNTEAFF.

J is TRBJ1-2 and V is TRBV4-2; 8 positions match TRBD1. The germline gives CDR1 LGHNA, CDR2 YNFKEQ. With 4 bases clipped from V and 8 bases from J, the junction kept 9 bases outside the gene matches. The CDR3 contains 14 residues. For the CDR3, the DNA is TGTGCCAGCAGCCCCCTACAGGGGGAGGAGGGCTACACCTTC. Residues: CASSPLQGEEGYTF.

This rearrangement joins TRBV20-1 to TRBJ2-3; 14 nucleotides match TRBD2. The CDR3 is 16 amino acids. The V gene's germline CDR1 is DFQATT and CDR2 SNEGSKA (reference sequence). The V gene end was trimmed by 4 bases and the J gene end by 3 bases; junction bases not matched to a gene: 6. CDR3 protein: CSATGGLAGGTDTQYF. CDR3 DNA: TGCAGTGCTACGGGAGGACTAGCGGGAGGAACAGATACGCAGTATTTT.

V usage is TRBV15 and J usage is TRBJ2-7, with no clear D. V was pared by 3 bases and J by 6 bases, with 12 bases between. This CDR3 spans 13 amino acids. Germline V lookup: CDR1 LNHNV, CDR2 YYDKDF (reference sequence). The CDR3 region has the DNA TGTGCCACCAGCAGCAACTTCGAACTCGAGCAGTACTTC. It is translated as CATSSNFELEQYF.

The chain carries TRBV5-1 and TRBJ1-5, with a possible D match to TRBD1 (6 bases). The CDR3 is 14 amino acids. V shed 0 bases and J shed 9 bases, with 13 bases lying between them. Germline CDR1 is SGHRS and CDR2 is YFSETQ. This chain's CDR3 is CASSLEGGKGPQHF. Here the CDR3 DNA reads TGCGCCAGCAGCTTGGAGGGGGGCAAAGGGCCCCAGCATTTT.

With regard to this clonotype: The missing conserved phenylalanine or tryptophan at the end of this CDR3 makes a read error likely. The gene calls are TRBV24-1 and TRBJ2-2, with 8 bases matching TRBD1. Germline V CDR1 and CDR2: KGHDR, SFDVKD. The V and J ends lost 6 bases and 4 bases, in that order; junction bases with no gene match: 6. CDR3 length: 15 amino acids. The CDR3 coding sequence is TGTGCCACCAGTCCTGTGGACAGGGCCACCGGGGAGCTGTTTTTG. Residues: CATSPVDRATGELFL.

This chain connects TRBV20-1 to TRBJ2-7; 9 positions agree with TRBD2. Germline-derived CDR1 and CDR2 are DFQATT and SNEGSKA (reference sequence). The CDR3 spans 15 residues. J was trimmed by 3 bases and V by 0 bases; bases with no gene match: 6. For the CDR3, the DNA is TGCAGTGCTAGAGATCAGACTAGCGGTAGCTACGAGCAGTACTTC. Residues: CSARDQTSGSYEQYF.

This clonotype occurred a few times. The chain carries TRBV5-1 and TRBJ1-1; no definite D call. In germline, CDR1 is SGHRS, CDR2 YFSETQ. The CDR3 spans 15 residues. Trimming removed 1 base from V and 5 bases from J, with 15 bases in between. The DNA of the CDR3 is TGCGCCAGCAGCTTGAGTTCAGCGCTTCCTACTGAAGCTTTCTTT. As protein: CASSLSSALPTEAFF.

In this sample, this clonotype turned up a few times. The rearrangement joins TRBV25-1 to TRBJ1-1; D might be TRBD1 (5 bases). Germline V gene lookup returns CDR1 MGHDK and CDR2 SYGVNS. CDR3 length: 15 residues. V was shortened by 4 bases and J by 0 bases, with 12 bases between the two germline ends. The CDR3 coding sequence is TGTGCCAGCAGTGCCCCGGGACCAATGAACACTGAAGCTTTCTTT. Translation gives CASSAPGPMNTEAFF.

The rearrangement links TRBV20-1 to TRBJ2-1; 10 bases are shared with TRBD2. This CDR3 has 15 amino acids. V lost 0 bases, J lost 7 bases, and 6 bases stayed unmatched. The germline CDR1 and CDR2 sequences are DFQATT and SNEGSKA (reference sequence). CDR3 coding DNA: TGCAGTGCTAGAGATTCGGGACTAGCGACTAATGAGCAGTTCTTC. The encoded protein is CSARDSGLATNEQFF.

This clonotype occurred many times. This chain connects TRBV18 to TRBJ1-2; D not certain. Germline V gene sequence: CDR1 KGHSH, CDR2 LQKENI. V dropped 4 bases and J dropped 0 bases, with 6 bases sitting between them. This CDR3 spans 13 amino acids. This CDR3 reads CASSHKANYGYTF. The CDR3 coding sequence is TGTGCCAGCTCACACAAAGCTAACTATGGCTACACCTTC.

V is TRBV5-1 and J is TRBJ2-5, with D perhaps matching TRBD2 (7 bases). Trimming cost V 4 bases and J 4 bases, with 17 bases left between them. CDR1 and CDR2 from the germline V gene are SGHRS and YFSETQ. This CDR3 is built from 15 residues. This CDR3 is CASSQLRGGRETQYF. For the CDR3, the DNA is TGCGCCAGCAGCCAGCTAAGGGGGGGCCGAGAGACCCAGTACTTC.

The rearrangement uses TRBV21-1 and TRBJ1-1; TRBD1, the table's D call, was not compared with the DNA. TRBV21-1 is a pseudogene locus. This CDR3 region has 14 residues. The CDR3 nucleotides read TGTGCCAGCACCCCTATGGACAGGAACACTGAAGCTTTCTTT. Its protein product is CASTPMDRNTEAFF.

The rearrangement links TRBV27 to TRBJ2-7, with 11 bases that match TRBD1. The V gene end was trimmed by 1 base and the J gene end by 6 bases; junction bases not matched to a gene: 2. Looked up from germline, CDR1 is MNHEY and CDR2 is SMNVEV (reference sequence). The CDR3 has 14 amino acids. CDR3 nucleotides: TGTGCCAGCAGTTTATGGACAGGGGGCCGCGAGCAGTACTTC. This gives the protein CASSLWTGGREQYF.

The J gene is TRBJ1-6, the V gene TRBV9, with 8 bases lining up with TRBD1. CDR3 length equals 15 residues. CDR1 SGDLS and CDR2 YYNGEE come from the germline V gene. The V and J ends lost 0 bases and 9 bases, in that order; junction bases with no gene match: 5. As DNA, the CDR3 is TGTGCCAGCAGCGTAGACCAGGGGGCTAGTTCACCCCTCCACTTT. This translates into CASSVDQGASSPLHF.

About this clonotype itself: A much larger clone lies a single base off, so this may be a read error. The chain links TRBV20-1 to TRBJ1-5; no clear D gene. The CDR3 extends over 13 amino acids. Germline V CDR1 and CDR2: DFQATT, SNEGSKA (reference sequence). This CDR3 reads CSASPLGDQPHHF. The CDR3 DNA reads as TGCAGTGCTAGCCCCCTCGGGGATCAGCCCCACCATTTT.

This clonotype was detected only a few times. This sequence joins TRBV13 and TRBJ1-3; D uncertain. Germline V CDR1 and CDR2: PRHDT, FYEKMQ (reference sequence). This CDR3 region has 15 residues. Trimming cost V 0 bases and J 8 bases, with 14 bases left between them. CDR3: CASSLGPHKEYTIYF. CDR3 DNA sequence: TGTGCCAGCAGCTTAGGTCCCCACAAGGAGTACACCATATATTTT.

A few counts support this clonotype. V and J are TRBV29-1 and TRBJ2-3; unclear D gene. The CDR3 contains 11 residues. The V gene's germline CDR1 is SQVTM and CDR2 ANQGSEA. V was pared by 6 bases and J by 4 bases, with 8 bases between. Here the CDR3 DNA reads TGCAGCGTGCCGAGAGCAGATACGCAGTATTTT. Protein product: CSVPRADTQYF.

Only a few counts were recorded for this clonotype. V gene TRBV14 combines with J gene TRBJ1-2, with D perhaps TRBD1 (5 bases). The CDR3 sequence is 13 residues long. Trimming stripped 0 bases from V and 7 bases from J, with 9 bases between. Germline V gene sequence: CDR1 SGHDN, CDR2 FVKESK. In DNA form, the CDR3 reads TGTGCCAGCAGCCAAGAGGGGCGGTTTGGCTACACCTTC. This encodes CASSQEGRFGYTF.

This chain joins TRBV4-1 and TRBJ1-2; no firm D call. The germline V gene encodes CDR1 MGHRA and CDR2 YSYEKL. This CDR3 spans 15 amino acids. V was clipped by 1 base and J by 4 bases, with 13 bases between them. CDR3 DNA: TGCGCCAGCAGCCAAGGCGCAGGTGTGATCTATGGCTACACCTTC. Translating gives CASSQGAGVIYGYTF.

The rearrangement links TRBV24-1 to TRBJ2-7; unclear D gene. The V and J ends lost 0 bases and 4 bases respectively, with 12 bases between them. This CDR3 is 15 amino acids long. Germline V lookup: CDR1 KGHDR, CDR2 SFDVKD. The CDR3 reads CATSDLSTVGYEQYF. The CDR3 DNA reads as TGTGCCACCAGTGATTTGAGTACGGTTGGGTACGAGCAGTACTTC.

This clonotype was picked up a small number of times. V usage is TRBV20-1 and J usage is TRBJ2-3; no reliable D call. The CDR3 is 14 residues long. Between the trimmed V and J ends, which lost 1 base and 2 bases, there was a span of 10 bases. CDR1 and CDR2 (germline): DFQATT, SNEGSKA (reference sequence). The CDR3, as DNA: TGCAGTGCTAGAGGCTTCCCCCCCACAGATACGCAGTATTTT. Protein: CSARGFPPTDTQYF.

This clonotype was counted ten times or more. The chain couples TRBV20-1 to TRBJ1-5; a possible D gene is TRBD1 (6 bases). Per the germline V gene, CDR1 is DFQATT and CDR2 is SNEGSKA (reference sequence). Trimming took off 7 bases at V and 3 bases at J, with 13 bases between the two ends. This CDR3 is 13 amino acids long. The DNA for the CDR3 is TGCAGTGGGAGCAGGGGAGACAATCAGCCCCAGCATTTT. Amino acids: CSGSRGDNQPQHF.

This rearrangement joins TRBV6-5 to TRBJ1-3; weak D call: TRBD1 (5 bases). V was shortened by 0 bases and J by 2 bases, with 11 bases between the two germline ends. Germline lookup yields CDR1 MNHEY and CDR2 SVGAGI. The CDR3 totals 16 residues. Here the CDR3 DNA reads TGTGCCAGCAGTTACTCGGGGCCATGGGCTGGAAACACCATATATTTT. Translating it yields CASSYSGPWAGNTIYF.

This clonotype was counted many times. This chain links TRBV4-1 with TRBJ1-5; D remains ambiguous. This CDR3 is built from 16 residues. V lost 5 bases to trimming and J lost 1 base, with 15 bases between them. Looked up from germline, CDR1 is MGHRA and CDR2 is YSYEKL. The CDR3 loop is CASSERPEISNQPQHF. CDR3 nucleotide sequence: TGCGCCAGCAGCGAACGGCCGGAAATCAGCAATCAGCCCCAGCATTTT.

The chain carries TRBV7-6 and TRBJ2-7, with a tentative D call TRBD2 (5 bases). The V end lost 2 bases, the J end lost 7 bases, and 15 bases lay between the germline ends. The CDR3 sequence is 14 residues long. Germline V lookup: CDR1 SGHVS, CDR2 FNYEAQ. CDR3 protein: CASSLLAVLGEQYF. The CDR3 DNA reads TGTGCCAGCAGCTTACTAGCAGTTCTTGGAGAGCAGTACTTC.

This clonotype occurred many times. The gene calls are TRBV7-8 and TRBJ1-5, with D hard to call. The CDR3 consists of 16 residues. Trimming removed 0 bases from V and 10 bases from J, with 19 bases in between. From germline, CDR1 is SGHVS and CDR2 FQNEAQ. CDR3 region: CASSLARPTFSQPQHF. CDR3 DNA: TGTGCCAGCAGCTTAGCGAGACCTACCTTTTCGCAACCCCAGCATTTT.

The chain employs TRBV4-1 and TRBJ2-7; 10 bases agree with TRBD2. This CDR3 is built from 18 residues. Germline V gene data show CDR1 as MGHRA and CDR2 as YSYEKL. V was clipped by 1 base and J by 3 bases; unmatched bases: 12. CDR3 bases: TGCGCCAGCAGCCAAGTTAGCGGGAGGATGGGCGGCCGCTACGAGCAGTACTTC. As protein: CASSQVSGRMGGRYEQYF.